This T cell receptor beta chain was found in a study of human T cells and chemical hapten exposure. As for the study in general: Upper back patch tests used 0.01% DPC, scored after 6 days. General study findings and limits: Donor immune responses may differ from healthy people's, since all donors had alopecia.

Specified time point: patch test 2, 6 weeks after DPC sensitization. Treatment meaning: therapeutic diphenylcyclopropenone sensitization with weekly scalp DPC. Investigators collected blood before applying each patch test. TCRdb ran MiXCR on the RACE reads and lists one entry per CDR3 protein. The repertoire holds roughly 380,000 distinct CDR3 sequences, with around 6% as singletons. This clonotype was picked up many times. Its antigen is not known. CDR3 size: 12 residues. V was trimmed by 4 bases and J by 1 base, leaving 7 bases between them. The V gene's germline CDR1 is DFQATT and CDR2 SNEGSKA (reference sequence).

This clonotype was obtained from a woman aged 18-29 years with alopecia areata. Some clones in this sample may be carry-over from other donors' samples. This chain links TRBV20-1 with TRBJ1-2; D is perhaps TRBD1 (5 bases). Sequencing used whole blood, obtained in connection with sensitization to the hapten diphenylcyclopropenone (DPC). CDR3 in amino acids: CSAKGHNYGYTF. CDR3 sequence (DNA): TGCAGTGCTAAAGGACATAACTATGGCTACACCTTC.